The clone carrying this TCR beta chain came up once. No antigen is known for it. Every sample gave at least 6 micrograms of total RNA when it was extracted. A second about 6 to 12 cycle PCR used barcoded and J-beta primers. MiXCR, applied by TCRdb to the 5' RACE reads, yields one record per CDR3 protein. Of around 790,000 distinct CDR3 sequences listed, approximately 44% are singletons. This sample is part of a study of blood T cells in healthy people across ages. There are 16 residues in the CDR3. Germline lookup yields CDR1 SGHRS and CDR2 YFSETQ. With 4 bases removed from V and 0 bases from J, the gap between germline ends came to 15 bases. Whole-study results and caveats: Strong correlation was found linking TCR beta diversity to naive T cell percentage. Roughly linear declines in TCR beta diversity per million T cells occurred with age. In the absence of known donor CMV status, changes in expanded clonotypes were possibly confounded.

This receptor was identified in a man in his 60s in good health. The V gene is TRBV5-1, the J gene TRBJ2-3; tentatively, D is TRBD1 (6 bases). The specimen sequenced was blood. The DNA for the CDR3 is TGCGCCAGCAGCGTGGACCCCGGGACAAGCACAGATACGCAGTATTTT. Protein product: CASSVDPGTSTDTQYF. The variable domain in full, completed from reference TRBV5-1 and TRBJ2-3, reads KAGVTQTPRYLIKTRGQQVTLSCSPISGHRSVSWYQQTPGQGLQFLFEYFSETQRNKGNFPGRFSGRQFSNSRSEMNVSTLELGDSALYLCASSVDPGTSTDTQYFGPGTRLTVL.